This T cell receptor beta chain is drawn from a study of shared clonotypes between healthy human individuals. Study-level points and caveats: Generally, estimated richness proved larger in naive subsets than it did in memory subsets.

Naive CD8 isolation took CD45RO-negative cells positively selected for CCR7 and excluded terminally differentiated effector memory CD45RA+ cells. Remarks on this clone: Its antigen is still unknown.

Germline V gene lookup returns CDR1 MNHEY and CDR2 SMNVEV (reference sequence). CDR3 size: 17 residues. V gave up 1 base and J gave up 2 bases; unmatched junction bases: 7. Each subset's genomic DNA was split evenly across several immunoSEQ plates. Using immunoSEQ multiplex PCR, the repertoire was profiled, and TCRdb retains in-frame clones only, with some absent. This table holds about 2.1 million clones, about 94% found once. The J gene is TRBJ2-5, the V gene TRBV27; 10 bases agree with TRBD2. The sequencing sample was made of naive CD8+ T cells from PBMCs. This clonotype was obtained from a man younger than 30 in good health. Some clones in this sample may be carry-over from other donors' samples. In DNA form, the CDR3 reads TGTGCCAGCAGTTTATTGGGACTAGCGACACAACAAGAGACCCAGTACTTC. Its translation is CASSLLGLATQQETQYF.